These 19 T cell receptor beta chains came from one sample sequenced in a study of OX40 agonist ivuxolimab in advanced cancers. Assay used: immunoSEQ multiplex PCR; TCRdb lists only in-frame clones, some missing. Counted here are 60,000 to 100,000 clones, 85% to 95% occurring once; the ten biggest clones make up roughly 22%. The source was CD4+ or CD8+ T cells sorted from blood, collected in a trial of the OX40 agonist ivuxolimab. Every receptor here comes from an adult with an advanced solid tumor such as melanoma, head and neck, liver or kidney cancer.

This clone was counted a few times. This chain connects TRBV5-4 to TRBJ1-1, with 8 bases identical to TRBD1. Losses at the gene ends were 0 bases for V and 11 bases for J; bases not matched to a gene: 15. The germline V gene has CDR1 SGHNT and CDR2 YYREEE (reference sequence). This CDR3 spans 16 amino acids. The CDR3 DNA reads as TGTGCCAGCAGCTTGGGCGGGACAGGCACTAGGGGGGGGGCTTTCTTT. Translation: CASSLGGTGTRGGAFF. Full variable domain (rest looked up from reference TRBV5-4 and TRBJ1-1): ETGVTQSPTHLIKTRGQQVTLRCSSQSGHNTVSWYQQALGQGPQFIFQYYREEENGRGNFPPRFSGLQFPNYSSELNVNALELDDSALYLCASSLGGTGTRGGAFFGQGTRLTVV.

This chain links TRBV29-1 with TRBJ2-7; TRBD2 is a possible D gene (5 bases). V lost 0 bases to trimming and J lost 2 bases, with 8 bases between them. The CDR3 has 13 amino acids. Germline V gene data show CDR1 as SQVTM and CDR2 as ANQGSEA. CDR3 residues: CSVEDGVPYEQYF. The CDR3 DNA is TGCAGCGTTGAAGACGGGGTCCCCTACGAGCAGTACTTC.

The DNA for the CDR3 is TGTGCCAGCAGCTTTACAGGGGGGGATGAAGCTTTCTTT. Its protein product is CASSFTGGDEAFF. This chain joins TRBV7-3 and TRBJ1-1; 8 positions agree with TRBD1. The length of the CDR3 is 13 residues. Germline-derived CDR1 and CDR2 are SGHTA and FQGTGA. J lost 7 bases, V lost 3 bases, and 4 bases had no gene match.

The chain has TRBV7-6 and TRBJ1-1; D unclear. V was cut by 3 bases and J by 0 bases, with 8 bases left in between. Germline CDR1 and CDR2: SGHVS and FNYEAQ. There are 14 residues in the CDR3. The CDR3 spells CASSFSEMNTEAFF. CDR3 nucleotide sequence: TGTGCCAGCAGCTTCTCGGAAATGAACACTGAAGCTTTCTTT.

The gene calls are TRBV6-5 and TRBJ1-3; TRBD1 agrees at 10 bases. Germline trimming cut 6 bases from V and 4 bases from J; bases unmatched to any gene: 3. This CDR3 has 14 amino acids. Germline V lookup: CDR1 MNHEY, CDR2 SVGAGI. The CDR3 is CASRTGGWGNTIYF. CDR3 sequence (DNA): TGTGCCAGCAGGACAGGGGGCTGGGGAAACACCATATATTTT.

The CDR3 coding sequence is TGTGCCAGCAGTTACTCGATGGCTACCTACGAGCAGTACTTC. Translating gives CASSYSMATYEQYF. The genes are TRBV6-5 and TRBJ2-7; D is undetermined. Germline-derived CDR1 and CDR2 are MNHEY and SVGAGI. V was clipped by 0 bases and J by 2 bases, with 8 bases between them. The CDR3 consists of 14 residues.

This rearrangement joins TRBV29-1 to TRBJ2-3; the D is unclear. The V end lost 6 bases, the J end lost 6 bases, and 10 bases lay between the germline ends. Germline assignment: CDR1 SQVTM and CDR2 ANQGSEA. The CDR3 consists of 11 residues. The CDR3 reads CSVPVTDTQYF. CDR3 DNA: TGCAGCGTCCCGGTAACGGATACGCAGTATTTT.

The V gene is TRBV9, the J gene TRBJ2-7; either TRBD1 or TRBD2 may fit D (5 bases each). The germline V and J ends were trimmed by 4 bases and 6 bases, with 20 bases remaining between them. CDR3 length equals 15 residues. CDR1 is SGDLS, CDR2 YYNGEE, per germline. The CDR3 bases are TGTGCCAGCAGCCCGCGAGGGGCCGCCTCGGGCGAGCAGTACTTC. Translating gives CASSPRGAASGEQYF.

The chain joins TRBV7-9 to TRBJ2-1; D not certain. CDR1 SEHNR and CDR2 FQNEAQ come from the germline V gene (reference sequence). CDR3 length: 12 amino acids. Trimming removed 7 bases at V and 8 bases at J, with 12 bases between. CDR3 region: CASTADGDEQFF. The CDR3 region has the DNA TGTGCCAGCACGGCGGATGGGGATGAGCAGTTCTTC.

This clone appeared once. The chain combines TRBV7-2 with TRBJ1-2, with D uncertain. Germline V gene data show CDR1 as SGHTA and CDR2 as FQGNSA. Trimming shortened V by 5 bases and J by 0 bases, and 16 bases separated the two germline ends. This CDR3 comprises 16 residues. The CDR3: CASSPDGIYPNYGYTF. CDR3 bases: TGTGCCAGCAGCCCTGACGGGATATACCCTAACTATGGCTACACCTTC.

The genes are TRBV9 and TRBJ1-1; D is uncertain. The CDR3 consists of 17 residues. V was cut by 0 bases and J by 0 bases, with 15 bases left in between. Germline lookup yields CDR1 SGDLS and CDR2 YYNGEE. The CDR3 sequence is CASSVATAGYMNTEAFF. The CDR3 DNA is TGTGCCAGCAGCGTAGCGACCGCAGGATACATGAACACTGAAGCTTTCTTT. The full variable domain, rest sourced from reference TRBV9 and TRBJ1-1, is DSGVTQTPKHLITATGQRVTLRCSPRSGDLSVYWYQQSLDQGLQFLIQYYNGEERAKGNILERFSAQQFPDLHSELNLSSLELGDSALYFCASSVATAGYMNTEAFFGQGTRLTVV.

V and J are TRBV27 and TRBJ1-1, with D unresolved. Looked up from germline, CDR1 is MNHEY and CDR2 is SMNVEV (reference sequence). Trimming removed 0 bases at V and 5 bases at J, with 10 bases between. The length of the CDR3 is 14 residues. The CDR3 coding sequence is TGTGCCAGCAGTTTATCAGAAGGTCGGACTGAAGCTTTCTTT. It encodes CASSLSEGRTEAFF.

V is TRBV6-5 and J is TRBJ1-5; 7 bases map to TRBD1. The trim removed 6 bases at V and 4 bases at J, leaving 3 bases unmatched. CDR1 is MNHEY, CDR2 SVGAGI, per germline. This CDR3 region has 13 residues. As DNA, the CDR3 is TGTGCCAGCAGGCAGGGGGTTAATCAGCCCCAGCATTTT. Its translation is CASRQGVNQPQHF.

The chain recombines TRBV7-9 with TRBJ1-2, with unresolved D. V lost 0 bases to trimming and J lost 2 bases, with 16 bases between them. Germline-derived CDR1 and CDR2 are SEHNR and FQNEAQ (reference sequence). The CDR3 consists of 17 residues. CDR3 sequence (DNA): TGTGCCAGCAGCTTAGCTCGCCCGATGGACCGGAACTATGGCTACACCTTC. Protein sequence: CASSLARPMDRNYGYTF.

This chain links TRBV28 with TRBJ2-7; 10 nucleotides line up with TRBD1. The CDR3 is 15 residues long. V shed 0 bases, J shed 1 base, and the junction held 0 bases outside the gene matches. Germline V CDR1 and CDR2: MDHEN, SYDVKM. DNA of the CDR3: TGTGCCAGCAGTTTATGGGGACAGGGGTCCTACGAGCAGTACTTC. This codes for CASSLWGQGSYEQYF.

This chain uses TRBV27 with TRBJ2-3, with TRBD2 matching 11 bases. V shed 7 bases and J 5 bases; nucleotides not matched to a gene: 8. The CDR3 totals 15 residues. From germline, CDR1 is MNHEY and CDR2 SMNVEV (reference sequence). The CDR3 nucleotides read TGTGCCAGCACAGCTCTAGCGGGGGGCAAAGATACGCAGTATTTT. Amino acids: CASTALAGGKDTQYF.

This clone was seen ten or more times. The genes are TRBV30 and TRBJ1-5, with unresolved D. The V gene lost 0 bases and the J gene lost 4 bases, with 7 bases spanning the gap. Germline values: CDR1 GTSNPN, CDR2 SVGIG (reference sequence). The CDR3 totals 13 residues. CDR3 sequence (DNA): TGTGCCTGGAGTGTATTGAGGAATCAGCCCCAGCATTTT. It translates to CAWSVLRNQPQHF.

The V and J genes are TRBV5-1 and TRBJ1-2; D not resolved. CDR1 SGHRS and CDR2 YFSETQ come from the germline V gene. V lost 0 bases and J 0 bases, leaving 12 bases between the germline ends. CDR3 length: 16 residues. In DNA, the CDR3 is TGCGCCAGCAGCTTGGGCGCAGACCTTACTAACTATGGCTACACCTTC. Encoded protein: CASSLGADLTNYGYTF.

The chain combines TRBV4-3 with TRBJ2-3; TRBD2 agrees at 7 bases. This CDR3 is 16 amino acids long. With 0 bases clipped from V and 4 bases from J, the junction kept 7 bases outside the gene matches. Per germline, CDR1 LGHNA and CDR2 YSLEER. CDR3 sequence: CASSQDREGPPDTQYF. CDR3 bases: TGCGCCAGCAGCCAAGACAGGGAGGGACCTCCAGATACGCAGTATTTT.